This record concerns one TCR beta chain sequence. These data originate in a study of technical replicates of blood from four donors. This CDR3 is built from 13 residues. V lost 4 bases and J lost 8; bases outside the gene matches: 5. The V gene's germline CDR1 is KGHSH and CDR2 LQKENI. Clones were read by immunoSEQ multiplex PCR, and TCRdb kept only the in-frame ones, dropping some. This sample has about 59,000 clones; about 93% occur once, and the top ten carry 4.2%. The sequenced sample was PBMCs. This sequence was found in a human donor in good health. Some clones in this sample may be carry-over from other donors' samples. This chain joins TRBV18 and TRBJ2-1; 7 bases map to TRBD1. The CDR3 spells CASSQNRGDEQFF. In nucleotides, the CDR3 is TGTGCCAGCTCACAAAACAGGGGTGATGAGCAGTTCTTC. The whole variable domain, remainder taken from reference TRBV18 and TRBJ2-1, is NAGVMQNPRHLVRRRGQEARLRCSPMKGHSHVYWYRQLPEEGLKFMVYLQKENIIDESGMPKERFSAEFPKEGPSILRIQQVVRGDSAAYFCASSQNRGDEQFFGPGTRLTVL.